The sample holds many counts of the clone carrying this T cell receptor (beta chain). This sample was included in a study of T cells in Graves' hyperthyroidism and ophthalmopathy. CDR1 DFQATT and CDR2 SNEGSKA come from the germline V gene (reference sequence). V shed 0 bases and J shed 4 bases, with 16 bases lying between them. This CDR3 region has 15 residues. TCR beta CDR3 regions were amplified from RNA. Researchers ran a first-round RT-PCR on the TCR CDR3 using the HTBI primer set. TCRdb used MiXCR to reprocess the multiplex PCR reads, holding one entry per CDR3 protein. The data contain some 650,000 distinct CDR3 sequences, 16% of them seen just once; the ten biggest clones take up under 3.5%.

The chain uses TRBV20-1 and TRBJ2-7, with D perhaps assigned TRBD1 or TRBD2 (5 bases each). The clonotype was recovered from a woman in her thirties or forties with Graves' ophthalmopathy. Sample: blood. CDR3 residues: CSARDRGAGRYEQYF. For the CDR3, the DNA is TGCAGTGCTAGAGATCGGGGCGCTGGACGTTACGAGCAGTACTTC.